A single sample gave rise to the 20 T cell receptor beta chains below, sequenced in a study of neurological immune-mediated disorders. TCRdb fed the 5' RACE reads into MiXCR, producing one record per CDR3 protein. The profile shows approximately 66,000 distinct CDR3 sequences, 4.5% to 5.5% of them singletons. Sequencing was done on a sample of PBMCs. These receptors were collected from a man younger than 40 with multiple sclerosis.

The chain combines TRBV15 with TRBJ1-1; the D gene is possibly TRBD1 (5 bases). Trimming stripped 5 bases from V and 9 bases from J, with 16 bases between. Germline V gene data show CDR1 as LNHNV and CDR2 as YYDKDF (reference sequence). The CDR3 runs 13 residues. The CDR3 is CATSGRQGSKAFF. The CDR3 DNA follows: TGTGCCACCAGCGGGCGTCAGGGTAGTAAAGCTTTCTTT.

A note on this clonotype: A much larger clone is a single base away; this may be a read error. The rearrangement joins TRBV5-1 to TRBJ2-7, with TRBD1 identical over 8 bases. The CDR3 runs 14 residues. With V trimmed by 4 bases and J by 4 bases, 7 bases remained unmatched. Germline CDR1 reads SGHRS; CDR2 reads YFSETQ. The CDR3 nucleotides are TGCGCCAGCAGCCCCGACAGGGGCCCATACGAGCAGTACGTC. Its protein product is CASSPDRGPYEQYV.

In its sample, this clonotype was seen many times. CDR3 sequence (DNA): TGTGCCATCAGCCCAAGCTCCTACAATGAGCAGTTCTTC. Translating gives CAISPSSYNEQFF. The rearrangement links TRBV10-3 to TRBJ2-1; D uncertain. Trimming took 6 bases from V and 0 from J, leaving 6 bases between them. The CDR3 loop spans 13 amino acids. Germline CDR1 is ENHRY and CDR2 is SYGVKD.

This clonotype was detected ten times or more. The rearrangement uses TRBV6-5 and TRBJ1-5; D unclear. V was shortened by 4 bases and J by 5 bases, with 12 bases between the two germline ends. CDR3 length: 14 amino acids. The germline V gene encodes CDR1 MNHEY and CDR2 SVGAGI. The CDR3 DNA sequence: TGTGCCAGCAGTTTTTTGGGGAGACATCAGCCCCAGCATTTT. Encoded protein: CASSFLGRHQPQHF.

This clonotype has only a few counts. The chain has TRBV5-1 and TRBJ2-3, with D possibly TRBD2 on 7 matching bases. Deletions cut 7 bases from V and 0 bases from J, with 12 bases between. The germline V gene has CDR1 SGHRS and CDR2 YFSETQ. The CDR3 contains 14 residues. In DNA, the CDR3 is TGCGCCAGCCAGAGGGGGGGGAGCACAGATACGCAGTATTTT. Its translation: CASQRGGSTDTQYF.

As to this clonotype: A single base separates this from a much larger clone, so it may be a read error. The J gene is TRBJ2-3, the V gene TRBV29-1, with a possible D match to TRBD2 (5 bases). With 5 bases removed from V and 13 bases from J, the gap between germline ends came to 19 bases. The CDR3 consists of 12 residues. Germline V gene lookup returns CDR1 SQVTM and CDR2 ANQGSEA. CDR3 in DNA: TGCAGCGTTAAAACAAGCGGTGTCGGGAAGTATTTT. Protein sequence: CSVKTSGVGKYF.

This clonotype was seen ten or more times. J is TRBJ1-5 and V is TRBV12-5, with unresolved D. The CDR3 has 15 amino acids. Trimming pared 0 bases from V and 2 bases from J, leaving 8 bases between. Germline V gene sequence: CDR1 LGHNT, CDR2 FRNRAP. This CDR3 reads CASGLVGLGNQPQHF. DNA of the CDR3: TGTGCTAGTGGTTTGGTCGGATTGGGCAATCAGCCCCAGCATTTT. The full variable domain, its missing parts supplied by reference TRBV12-5 and TRBJ1-5, is DARVTQTPRHKVTEMGQEVTMRCQPILGHNTVFWYRQTMMQGLELLAYFRNRAPLDDSGMPKDRFSAEMPDATLATLKIQPSEPRDSAVYFCASGLVGLGNQPQHFGDGTRLSIL.

This clonotype has at least ten counts. The CDR3 bases are TGCGCCAGCAGCTTGGACGGACCCGTGGCGAGACAGGGAGGCGCTTCACCCCTCCACTTT. Its translation is CASSLDGPVARQGGASPLHF. The V call is TRBV5-1, the J call TRBJ1-6; TRBD1 agrees at 7 bases. V was pared by 0 bases and J by 9 bases, with 21 bases of the junction left unmatched. Germline assignment: CDR1 SGHRS and CDR2 YFSETQ. CDR3 length equals 20 residues.

Points on this clonotype: Its ends do not fully match the called genes, so a read error is possible. The chain combines TRBV12-3 or TRBV12-4 with TRBJ1-5; 11 positions agree with TRBD1. CDR3 size: 14 residues. The CDR3 reads CASSYGQGAQPQNF. The CDR3 nucleotides read TGTGCCAGCAGTTACGGACAGGGGGCTCAGCCACAGAATTTT.

There are many counts of this clonotype. The CDR3 bases are TGTGCCACCAGTGATCGGGACAGGGGAGTGGATACGCAGTATTTT. It is translated as CATSDRDRGVDTQYF. V gene TRBV24-1 combines with J gene TRBJ2-3; TRBD1 matches 10 bases. Germline V CDR1 and CDR2: KGHDR, SFDVKD. The CDR3 length is 15 residues. The J segment lost 6 bases and the V segment lost 3 bases, leaving 5 bases of the junction unmatched.

At least ten counts were recorded for this clonotype. The CDR3 region has the DNA TGTGCCAGCAGTCTCGTAGGGGGGAGAGGAACTGAAGCTTTCTTT. Its protein product is CASSLVGGRGTEAFF. The chain has TRBV12-3 or TRBV12-4 and TRBJ1-1; possible D gene TRBD1, 6 bases. The CDR3 has 15 amino acids. With 5 bases removed from V and 5 bases from J, the gap between germline ends came to 18 bases.

This clonotype was observed at least ten times. This chain links TRBV7-9 with TRBJ2-3; 11 nucleotides align to TRBD2. CDR1 is SEHNR and CDR2 is FQNEAQ in the germline V gene (reference sequence). The CDR3 consists of 15 residues. Trimming took 4 bases from V and 4 from J; bases not matched to a gene: 4. The CDR3 protein is CASSSIAGGADTQYF. The CDR3 DNA is TGTGCCAGCAGCTCCATAGCGGGGGGGGCAGATACGCAGTATTTT. The full variable domain, completed using reference TRBV7-9 and TRBJ2-3, is DTGVSQNPRHKITKRGQNVTFRCDPISEHNRLYWYRQTLGQGPEFLTYFQNEAQLEKSRLLSDRFSAERPKGSFSTLEIQRTEQGDSAMYLCASSSIAGGADTQYFGPGTRLTVL.

This clonotype occurred many times. J is TRBJ1-1 and V is TRBV5-1; unclear D gene. Germline CDR1 SGHRS, CDR2 YFSETQ. Trimming took 4 bases from V and 1 from J, leaving 8 bases between them. The CDR3 runs 13 residues. In nucleotides, the CDR3 is TGCGCCAGCAGCAGGATGCGGAACACTGAAGCTTTCTTT. It specifies CASSRMRNTEAFF.

This clonotype was detected ten times or more. CDR3 sequence reads: CASSPPGPDTQYF. The DNA of the CDR3 is TGTGCCAGCAGTCCCCCGGGGCCAGATACGCAGTATTTT. The genes are TRBV12-3 or TRBV12-4 and TRBJ2-3; D could derive from TRBD1 or TRBD2 (5 bases each). Trimming stripped 5 bases from V and 4 bases from J, with 10 bases between. The CDR3 totals 13 residues.

This clonotype was detected many times. The chain is built from TRBV5-1 and TRBJ1-2; D is unclear. Germline lookup yields CDR1 SGHRS and CDR2 YFSETQ. The germline V and J ends were trimmed by 0 bases and 2 bases, with 5 bases remaining between them. CDR3 length: 13 amino acids. The CDR3 nucleotides read TGCGCCAGCAGCTTGGAGGCGAACTATGGCTACACCTTC. Its protein product is CASSLEANYGYTF.

This clonotype was observed many times. V usage is TRBV5-1 and J usage is TRBJ2-1; no reliable D call. This CDR3 spans 13 amino acids. The V and J ends lost 0 bases and 5 bases respectively, with 6 bases between them. CDR1 is SGHRS and CDR2 is YFSETQ in the germline V gene. The CDR3 nucleotides are TGCGCCAGCAGCTTGGTTCCGGACAATGAGCAGTTCTTC. This gives the protein CASSLVPDNEQFF.

This clonotype came up many times. The V gene is TRBV5-1, the J gene TRBJ1-2; TRBD1 agrees at 8 bases. With 0 bases clipped from V and 3 bases from J, the junction kept 1 base outside the gene matches. CDR3 size: 14 residues. CDR1 is SGHRS and CDR2 is YFSETQ in the germline V gene. The CDR3 nucleotides read TGCGCCAGCAGCTTGGCGGGACAGGACTATGGCTACACCTTC. Protein sequence: CASSLAGQDYGYTF.

Of note for this clonotype: A much larger clonotype is one base distant, so this may be a read error. This chain uses TRBV7-9 with TRBJ2-5, with unresolved D. From germline, CDR1 is SEHNR and CDR2 FQNEAQ (reference sequence). V was trimmed by 2 bases and J by 4 bases, leaving 14 bases between them. This CDR3 contains 15 residues. The CDR3 is CASSLFTWKAETQYF. CDR3 in DNA: TGTGCCAGCAGCTTATTTACTTGGAAGGCAGAGACCCAGTACTTC.

This chain uses TRBV7-2 with TRBJ1-1; no reliable D call. The CDR3 totals 15 residues. V was cut by 2 bases and J by 4 bases, with 14 bases left in between. From germline, CDR1 is SGHTA and CDR2 FQGNSA. The CDR3 nucleotides read TGTGCCAGCAGCTTATTCGGGGTCAAGGGCACTGAAGCTTTCTTT. Protein sequence: CASSLFGVKGTEAFF.

This clonotype has only a few counts. V is TRBV10-2 and J is TRBJ1-2, with D possibly matching TRBD1 (5 bases). The V gene's germline CDR1 is WSHSY and CDR2 SAAADI. The CDR3 has 14 residues. With 7 bases removed from V and 6 bases from J, the gap between germline ends came to 18 bases. The CDR3, as DNA: TGCGCCAGCAAGGCGGGGGGAATGGGTAATGGCTACACCTTC. Translated: CASKAGGMGNGYTF.